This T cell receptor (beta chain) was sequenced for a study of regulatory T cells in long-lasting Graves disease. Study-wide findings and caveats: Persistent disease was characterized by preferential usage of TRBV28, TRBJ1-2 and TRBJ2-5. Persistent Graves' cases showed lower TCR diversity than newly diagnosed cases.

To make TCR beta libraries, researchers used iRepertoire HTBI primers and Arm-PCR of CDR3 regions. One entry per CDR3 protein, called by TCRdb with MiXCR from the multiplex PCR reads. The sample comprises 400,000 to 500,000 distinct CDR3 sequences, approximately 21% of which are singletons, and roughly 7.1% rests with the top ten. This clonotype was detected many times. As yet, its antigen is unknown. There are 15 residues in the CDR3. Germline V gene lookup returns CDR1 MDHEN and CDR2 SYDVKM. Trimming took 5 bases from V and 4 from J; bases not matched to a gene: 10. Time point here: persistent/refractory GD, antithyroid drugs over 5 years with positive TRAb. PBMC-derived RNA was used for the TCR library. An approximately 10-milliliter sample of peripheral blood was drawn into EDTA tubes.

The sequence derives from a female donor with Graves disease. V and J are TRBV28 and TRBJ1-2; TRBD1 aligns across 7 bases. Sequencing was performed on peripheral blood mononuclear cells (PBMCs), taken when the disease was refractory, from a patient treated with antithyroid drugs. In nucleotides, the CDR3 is TGTGCCAGCAGTGCCCCCGGGACAGTTCCCTATGGCTACACCTTC. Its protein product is CASSAPGTVPYGYTF.